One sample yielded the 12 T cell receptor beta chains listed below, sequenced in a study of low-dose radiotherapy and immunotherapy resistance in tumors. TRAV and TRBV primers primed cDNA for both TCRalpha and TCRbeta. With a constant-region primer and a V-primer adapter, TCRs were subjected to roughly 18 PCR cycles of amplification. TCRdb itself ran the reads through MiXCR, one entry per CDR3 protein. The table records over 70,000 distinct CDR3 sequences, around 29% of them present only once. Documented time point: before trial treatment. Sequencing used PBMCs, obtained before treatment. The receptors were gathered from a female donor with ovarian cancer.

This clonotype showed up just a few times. The CDR3, as DNA: TGTGCCAGCAGCTCCAACTACAATGAGCAGTTCTTC. This translates into CASSSNYNEQFF. This chain uses TRBV7-6 with TRBJ2-1, with D unresolved. Per germline, CDR1 SGHVS and CDR2 FNYEAQ. CDR3 size: 12 residues. Trimming left V 4 bases short and J 3 bases short, with 4 bases between.

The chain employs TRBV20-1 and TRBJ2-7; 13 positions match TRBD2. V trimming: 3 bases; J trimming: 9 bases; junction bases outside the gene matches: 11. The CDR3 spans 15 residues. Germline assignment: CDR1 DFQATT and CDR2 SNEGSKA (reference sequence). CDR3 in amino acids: CSASDRTSGSGAQYF. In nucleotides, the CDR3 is TGCAGTGCTAGTGACCGGACTAGCGGGAGTGGGGCGCAGTACTTC.

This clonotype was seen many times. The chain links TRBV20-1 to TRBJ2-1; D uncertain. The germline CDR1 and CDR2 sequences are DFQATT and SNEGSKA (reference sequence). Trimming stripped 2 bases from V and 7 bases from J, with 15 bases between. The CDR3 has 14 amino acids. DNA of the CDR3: TGCAGTGCTAGAACGGACGGCATCAAAAATGAGCAGTTCTTC. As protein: CSARTDGIKNEQFF.

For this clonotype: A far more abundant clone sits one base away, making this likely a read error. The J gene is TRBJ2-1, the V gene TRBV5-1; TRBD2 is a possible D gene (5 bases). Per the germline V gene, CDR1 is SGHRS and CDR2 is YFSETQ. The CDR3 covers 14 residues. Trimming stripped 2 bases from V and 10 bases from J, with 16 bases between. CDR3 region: CASSFVAPDYEQFF. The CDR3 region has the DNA TGCGCCAGCAGCTTCGTGGCCCCAGACTACGAGCAGTTCTTC.

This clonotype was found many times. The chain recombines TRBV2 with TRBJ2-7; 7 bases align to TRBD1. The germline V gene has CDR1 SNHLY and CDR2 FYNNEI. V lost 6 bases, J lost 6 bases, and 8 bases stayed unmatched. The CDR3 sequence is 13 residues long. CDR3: CASRRTGRTEQYF. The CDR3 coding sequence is TGTGCCAGCAGGCGGACAGGACGGACCGAGCAGTACTTC. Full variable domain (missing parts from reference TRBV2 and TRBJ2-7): EPEVTQTPSHQVTQMGQEVILRCVPISNHLYFYWYRQILGQKVEFLVSFYNNEISEKSEIFDDQFSVERPDGSNFTLKIRSTKLEDSAMYFCASRRTGRTEQYFGPGTRLTVT.

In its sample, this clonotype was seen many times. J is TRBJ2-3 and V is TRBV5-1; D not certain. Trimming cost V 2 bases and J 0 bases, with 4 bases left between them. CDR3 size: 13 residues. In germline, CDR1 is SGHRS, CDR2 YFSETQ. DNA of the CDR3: TGCGCCAGCAGCTTCGGTAGCACAGATACGCAGTATTTT. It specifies CASSFGSTDTQYF.

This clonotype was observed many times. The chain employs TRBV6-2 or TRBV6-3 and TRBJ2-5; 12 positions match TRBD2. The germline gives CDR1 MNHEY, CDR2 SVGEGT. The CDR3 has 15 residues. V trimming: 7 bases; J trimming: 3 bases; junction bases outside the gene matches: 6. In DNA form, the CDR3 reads TGTGCCAGCACCACACTAGCGGGAGGTAAAGAGACCCAGTACTTC. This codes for CASTTLAGGKETQYF.

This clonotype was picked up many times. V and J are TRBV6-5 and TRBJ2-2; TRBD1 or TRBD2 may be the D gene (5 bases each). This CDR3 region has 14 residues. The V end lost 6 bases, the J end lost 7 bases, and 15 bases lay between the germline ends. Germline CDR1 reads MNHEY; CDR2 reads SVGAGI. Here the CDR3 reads CASREIGAIGELFF. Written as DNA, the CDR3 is TGTGCCAGCAGAGAGATCGGGGCGATCGGGGAGCTGTTTTTT.

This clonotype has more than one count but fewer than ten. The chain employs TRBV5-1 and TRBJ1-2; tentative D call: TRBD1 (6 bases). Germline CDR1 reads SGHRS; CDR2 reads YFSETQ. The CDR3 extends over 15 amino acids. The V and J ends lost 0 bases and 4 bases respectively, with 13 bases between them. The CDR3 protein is CASSLDAGEAYGYTF. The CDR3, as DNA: TGCGCCAGCAGCTTGGATGCAGGGGAGGCCTATGGCTACACCTTC.

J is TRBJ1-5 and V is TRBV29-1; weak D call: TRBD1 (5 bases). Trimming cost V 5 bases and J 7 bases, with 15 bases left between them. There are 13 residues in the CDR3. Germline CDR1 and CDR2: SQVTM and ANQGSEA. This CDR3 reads CSVSGQGGQPQHF. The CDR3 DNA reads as TGCAGCGTTTCAGGGCAGGGAGGACAGCCCCAGCATTTT.

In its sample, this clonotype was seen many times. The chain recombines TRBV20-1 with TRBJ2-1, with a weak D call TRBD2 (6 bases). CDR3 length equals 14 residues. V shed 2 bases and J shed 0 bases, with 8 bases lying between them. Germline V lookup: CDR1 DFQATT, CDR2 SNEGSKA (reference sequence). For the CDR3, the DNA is TGCAGTGCTAGACGGGGGAGCTCCTACAATGAGCAGTTCTTC. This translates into CSARRGSSYNEQFF.

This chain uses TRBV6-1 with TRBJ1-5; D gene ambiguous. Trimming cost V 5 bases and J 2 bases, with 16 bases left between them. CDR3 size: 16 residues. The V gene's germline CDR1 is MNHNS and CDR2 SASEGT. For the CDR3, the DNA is TGTGCCAGCAGTACATCCACCTTTTCGGGCAATCAGCCCCAGCATTTT. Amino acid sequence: CASSTSTFSGNQPQHF.